This entry lists 17 T cell receptor beta chains sequenced from one sample in a study of blood T cell repertoires in COVID-19. Some clones are missing from TCRdb's copy, which holds only in-frame ones; the method was immunoSEQ multiplex PCR. Of about 100,000 clones in the sample, around 90% are singletons; the top ten hold 2% to 2.5%. The sequenced sample consisted of peripheral blood. Receptors originate from a man over 45 with active COVID-19.

A single count supports this clone. The chain employs TRBV7-3 and TRBJ2-3, with D possibly TRBD2 on 6 matching bases. In germline, CDR1 is SGHTA, CDR2 FQGTGA. The length of the CDR3 is 15 residues. Trimming stripped 1 base from V and 4 bases from J, with 12 bases between. This chain's CDR3 is CASSLSGAKADTQYF. CDR3 DNA sequence: TGTGCCAGCAGCTTAAGCGGGGCTAAGGCAGATACGCAGTATTTT.

The chain couples TRBV11-2 to TRBJ2-7; TRBD2 is a possible D gene (6 bases). Germline values: CDR1 SGHAT, CDR2 FQNNGV. CDR3 length: 13 amino acids. Trimming took 1 base from V and 2 from J, leaving 6 bases between them. The CDR3 loop is CASSLAGAYEQYF. In DNA, the CDR3 is TGTGCCAGCAGCTTAGCGGGGGCCTACGAGCAGTACTTC.

This chain uses TRBV7-2 with TRBJ2-3; D is possibly TRBD2 (6 bases). Germline CDR1 is SGHTA and CDR2 is FQGNSA. The length of the CDR3 is 14 residues. Trimming cost V 8 bases and J 2 bases, with 14 bases left between them. The CDR3 is CASCRGEVTDTQYF. CDR3 nucleotides: TGTGCCAGCTGTCGAGGGGAGGTCACAGATACGCAGTATTTT.

This clone has just one count. The chain carries TRBV6-5 and TRBJ1-6; 9 bases map to TRBD1. Germline V gene sequence: CDR1 MNHEY, CDR2 SVGAGI. V trimming: 6 bases; J trimming: 10 bases; junction bases outside the gene matches: 10. CDR3 length: 15 residues. CDR3 protein: CASRPRKGQGSPLHF. CDR3 nucleotides: TGTGCCAGCAGACCTCGTAAGGGACAGGGCTCACCCCTCCACTTT.

The chain uses TRBV6-5 and TRBJ1-1, with 7 bases lining up with TRBD1. Germline-derived CDR1 and CDR2 are MNHEY and SVGAGI. With V trimmed by 4 bases and J by 2 bases, 4 bases remained unmatched. The CDR3 sequence is 14 residues long. Here the CDR3 DNA reads TGTGCCAGCAGTTTCGGACAGGCCAACACTGAAGCTTTCTTT. This gives the protein CASSFGQANTEAFF.

The V gene is TRBV6-5, the J gene TRBJ1-2, with D uncertain. CDR3 size: 14 residues. The V end lost 0 bases, the J end lost 8 bases, and 13 bases lay between the germline ends. Germline lookup yields CDR1 MNHEY and CDR2 SVGAGI. Written as DNA, the CDR3 is TGTGCCAGCAGTTACTCGGCCGGGATTGGAGGCTACACCTTC. Residues: CASSYSAGIGGYTF.

CDR3 protein: CASSPVDWNQPQHF. CDR3 nucleotides: TGTGCCAGCAGCCCGGTAGATTGGAATCAGCCCCAGCATTTT. The chain uses TRBV28 and TRBJ1-5; D gene ambiguous. The germline V gene encodes CDR1 MDHEN and CDR2 SYDVKM. Deletions cut 6 bases from V and 4 bases from J, with 13 bases between. The CDR3 is made up of 14 amino acids.

The rearrangement joins TRBV10-3 to TRBJ2-7, with 8 bases lining up with TRBD1. The CDR3 length is 14 residues. Germline-derived CDR1 and CDR2 are ENHRY and SYGVKD. V shed 6 bases, J shed 2 bases, and the junction held 6 bases outside the gene matches. The chain's CDR3 is CAIRRTGTAYEQYF. The CDR3 region has the DNA TGTGCCATCAGGAGGACAGGGACGGCCTACGAGCAGTACTTC.

The V gene is TRBV10-3, the J gene TRBJ1-1, with a possible D match to TRBD1 (6 bases). Germline CDR1 ENHRY, CDR2 SYGVKD. CDR3 length: 14 residues. Trimming took off 10 bases at V and 3 bases at J, with 18 bases between the two ends. This chain's CDR3 is CATRPGDLYTEAFF. The CDR3 nucleotides read TGTGCCACCCGACCAGGGGATCTGTACACTGAAGCTTTCTTT.

This rearrangement joins TRBV2 to TRBJ1-1, with 8 bases matching TRBD1. The junction had 6 bases not matched to a gene; V was cut back by 5 bases and J by 4 bases. This CDR3 contains 14 residues. CDR1 is SNHLY and CDR2 is FYNNEI in the germline V gene. The CDR3 DNA follows: TGTGCCAGCAGTAACCGACAGGGGAGCACTGAAGCTTTCTTT. This sequence encodes CASSNRQGSTEAFF.

This clone appeared a single time. The genes are TRBV10-3 and TRBJ1-2; TRBD1 is a possible D gene (5 bases). The V gene's germline CDR1 is ENHRY and CDR2 SYGVKD. The CDR3 consists of 13 residues. The ends were cut back, 6 bases at V and 0 bases at J, with 8 bases in the middle. In DNA, the CDR3 is TGTGCCATCAGACAGGCCCCTAACTATGGCTACACCTTC. Residues: CAIRQAPNYGYTF.

The chain is built from TRBV3-1 (or the pseudogene TRBV3-2) and TRBJ1-3; D unresolved. Trimming shortened V by 0 bases and J by 0 bases, and 9 bases separated the two germline ends. CDR3 length: 16 residues. CDR1 and CDR2 from the germline V gene are LGHDT and YNNKEL (reference sequence). The CDR3 nucleotides are TGTGCCAGCAGCCAAGACTCCGTCAGCTCTGGAAACACCATATATTTT. Encoded protein: CASSQDSVSSGNTIYF.

The chain has TRBV4-3 and TRBJ2-3; no reliable D call. The CDR3 has 15 residues. CDR1 is LGHNA and CDR2 is YSLEER in the germline V gene. V was cut by 0 bases and J by 5 bases, with 12 bases left in between. CDR3 residues: CASSQEDRVVDTQYF. In nucleotides, the CDR3 is TGCGCCAGCAGCCAAGAGGATCGGGTTGTAGATACGCAGTATTTT.

The chain employs TRBV6-4 and TRBJ1-6, with D possibly being TRBD1 (6 bases). The CDR3 length is 15 residues. V shed 6 bases and J shed 6 bases, with 15 bases lying between them. Germline V gene sequence: CDR1 MRHNA, CDR2 SNTAGT. DNA of the CDR3: TGTGCCAGCAGGGGCCATGGGGGGGCTAATTCACCCCTCCACTTT. Its translation is CASRGHGGANSPLHF.

This chain links TRBV11-2 with TRBJ2-1, with D unresolved. Germline V lookup: CDR1 SGHAT, CDR2 FQNNGV. The CDR3 length is 15 residues. V was trimmed by 5 bases and J by 1 base, leaving 12 bases between them. DNA for the CDR3: TGTGCCAGCAGCAACCTCGGCGGATCCTACAATGAGCAGTTCTTC. Its protein product is CASSNLGGSYNEQFF.

This chain uses TRBV6-5 with TRBJ2-1; 8 bases align to TRBD2. The trim removed 7 bases at V and 2 bases at J, leaving 4 bases unmatched. The CDR3 runs 14 residues. The germline V gene encodes CDR1 MNHEY and CDR2 SVGAGI. Here the CDR3 reads CASKKRETYNEQFF. CDR3 bases: TGTGCCAGCAAAAAGCGGGAGACCTACAATGAGCAGTTCTTC.

This clone was counted a single time. The chain joins TRBV6-5 to TRBJ2-7; 8 bases are shared with TRBD2. V gave up 4 bases and J gave up 2 bases; unmatched junction bases: 7. The germline CDR1 and CDR2 sequences are MNHEY and SVGAGI. The CDR3 covers 15 residues. CDR3 nucleotide sequence: TGTGCCAGCAGTTTGACCGGGGGGGGGCCCTACGAGCAGTACTTC. Amino acid sequence: CASSLTGGGPYEQYF.